The next 8 T cell receptor beta chains were all read from a single sample in a study of T cell responses to AZD1222 COVID-19 vaccine. Data came from immunoSEQ multiplex PCR; TCRdb stores just in-frame clones and leaves some out. The table lists 90,000 to 120,000 clones, about 89% of them singletons. Sequencing used peripheral blood, obtained on day 0 of AZD1222 vaccination. The receptors stem from an adult in good health.

The chain links TRBV5-1 to TRBJ1-2; 8 positions match TRBD1. The CDR3 totals 14 residues. Germline lookup yields CDR1 SGHRS and CDR2 YFSETQ. V gave up 2 bases and J gave up 6 bases; unmatched junction bases: 6. CDR3 sequence: CASSFQTGVNGYTF. CDR3 in DNA: TGCGCCAGCAGCTTCCAGACAGGGGTCAATGGCTACACCTTC.

The chain combines TRBV3-1 (or the pseudogene TRBV3-2) with TRBJ2-1; 7 bases fit TRBD1. V gave up 0 bases and J gave up 8 bases; unmatched junction bases: 13. This CDR3 region has 17 residues. In germline, CDR1 is LGHDT, CDR2 YNNKEL (reference sequence). The CDR3 DNA reads TGTGCCAGCAGCCAAGAACCGGGGAAGGGGGCAATCGATGAGCAGTTCTTC. As protein: CASSQEPGKGAIDEQFF.

The chain combines TRBV10-3 with TRBJ2-7; 7 nucleotides line up with TRBD2. The CDR3 runs to 13 residues. V shed 7 bases and J 10 bases; nucleotides not matched to a gene: 13. Germline V gives CDR1 ENHRY, CDR2 SYGVKD. CDR3 amino acids: CAITSGTAYIQYF. Here the CDR3 DNA reads TGTGCCATCACGAGCGGGACGGCTTATATACAGTACTTC.

CDR3 region: CASSLRLAGRREQYF. Here the CDR3 DNA reads TGTGCCAGCAGCTTACGGCTAGCGGGAAGGAGGGAGCAGTACTTC. This chain uses TRBV7-2 with TRBJ2-7; TRBD2 aligns across 9 bases. Trimming at V came to 2 bases and at J to 7 bases, leaving 9 bases not matched to a gene. Germline V CDR1 and CDR2: SGHTA, FQGNSA. The CDR3 is 15 residues long.

V is TRBV6-4 and J is TRBJ2-2; 7 nucleotides match TRBD1. CDR1 and CDR2 from the germline V gene are MRHNA and SNTAGT. Trimming took 3 bases from V and 2 from J; bases not matched to a gene: 12. CDR3 length: 18 residues. CDR3 residues: CASSEEGYRDRNTGELFF. The CDR3 DNA is TGTGCCAGCAGTGAAGAGGGGTACCGGGACAGAAACACCGGGGAGCTGTTTTTT.

The genes are TRBV25-1 and TRBJ1-2; no definite D call. CDR1 is MGHDK and CDR2 is SYGVNS in the germline V gene. Deletions cut 9 bases from V and 7 bases from J, with 15 bases between. This CDR3 is 12 amino acids long. For the CDR3, the DNA is TGTGCCAGTAGATTTGGATTACGTGGCTACACCTTC. Amino acid sequence: CASRFGLRGYTF.

This chain joins TRBV7-3 and TRBJ2-3; 16 bases align to TRBD2. Germline lookup yields CDR1 SGHTA and CDR2 FQGTGA. The CDR3 extends over 18 amino acids. Unmatched junction bases numbered 2, after V lost 2 bases and J lost 0 bases. The CDR3 sequence is CASSLLGLAGGSTDTQYF. The CDR3 nucleotides are TGTGCCAGCAGCTTACTGGGACTAGCGGGAGGGAGCACAGATACGCAGTATTTT.

This chain links TRBV7-3 with TRBJ2-1, with 8 bases aligning to TRBD1. V trimming: 6 bases; J trimming: 8 bases; junction bases outside the gene matches: 15. CDR3 length equals 16 residues. Germline CDR1 reads SGHTA; CDR2 reads FQGTGA. CDR3 loop: CASSLSPDRARDEQFF. CDR3 sequence (DNA): TGTGCCAGCAGTCTCTCTCCGGACAGGGCGAGGGATGAGCAGTTCTTC.